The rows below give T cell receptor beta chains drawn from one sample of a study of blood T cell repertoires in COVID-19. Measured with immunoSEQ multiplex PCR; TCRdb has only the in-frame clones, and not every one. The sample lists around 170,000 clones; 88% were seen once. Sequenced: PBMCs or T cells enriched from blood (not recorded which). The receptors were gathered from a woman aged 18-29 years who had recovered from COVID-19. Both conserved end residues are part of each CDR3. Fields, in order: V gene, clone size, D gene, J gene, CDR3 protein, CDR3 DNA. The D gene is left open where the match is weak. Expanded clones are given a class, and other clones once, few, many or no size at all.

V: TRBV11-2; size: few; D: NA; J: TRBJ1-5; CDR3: CASSLDGAPNQPQHF; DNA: TGTGCCAGCAGCTTAGATGGGGCCCCTAATCAGCCCCAGCATTTT
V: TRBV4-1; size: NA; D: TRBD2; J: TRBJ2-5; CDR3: CASSQERTSNPKGTQYF; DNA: TGCGCCAGCAGCCAAGAAAGGACTAGCAATCCCAAAGGGACCCAGTACTTC
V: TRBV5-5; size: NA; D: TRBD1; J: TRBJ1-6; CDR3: CASSLDPGGASPLHF; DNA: TGTGCCAGCAGCTTGGACCCAGGGGGCGCGTCACCCCTCCACTTT
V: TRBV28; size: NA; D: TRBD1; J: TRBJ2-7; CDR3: CASSVPGQGASGYEQYF; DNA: TGTGCCAGCAGTGTCCCGGGACAGGGGGCATCGGGCTACGAGCAGTACTTC
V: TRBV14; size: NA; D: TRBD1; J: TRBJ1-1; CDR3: CASSPQGAREAFF; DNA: TGTGCCAGCAGCCCACAGGGGGCTAGGGAAGCTTTCTTT
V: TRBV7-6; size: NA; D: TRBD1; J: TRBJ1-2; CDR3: CASSLGQGLTNYGYTF; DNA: TGTGCCAGCAGCCTCGGACAGGGACTAACTAACTATGGCTACACCTTC
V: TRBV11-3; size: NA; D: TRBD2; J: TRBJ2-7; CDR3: CASSSGLAGVFEQYF; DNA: TGTGCCAGCAGCTCCGGACTAGCGGGAGTGTTCGAGCAGTACTTC
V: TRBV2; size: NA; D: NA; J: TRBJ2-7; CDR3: CASSDSSAGGGAYEQYF; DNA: TGTGCCAGCAGTGACTCTTCAGCGGGTGGTGGGGCCTACGAGCAGTACTTC
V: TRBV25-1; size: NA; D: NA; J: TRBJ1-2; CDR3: CASSETAYYGYTF; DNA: TGTGCCAGCAGTGAAACAGCCTATTATGGCTACACCTTC
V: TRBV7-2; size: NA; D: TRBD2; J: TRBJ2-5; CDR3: CASSLDAIAGVGGQTQYF; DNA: TGTGCCAGCAGCTTAGATGCGATAGCGGGAGTGGGGGGTCAAACCCAGTACTTC
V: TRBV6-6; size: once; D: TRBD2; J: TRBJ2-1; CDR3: CASDPGTSGYNEQFF; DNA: TGTGCCAGCGACCCCGGGACTAGCGGTTACAATGAGCAGTTCTTC
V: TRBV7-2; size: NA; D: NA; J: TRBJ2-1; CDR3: CASSLAGGGSYNEQFF; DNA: TGTGCCAGCAGCTTAGCAGGCGGAGGCTCCTACAATGAGCAGTTCTTC
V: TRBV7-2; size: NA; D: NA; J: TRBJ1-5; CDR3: CASSLGGPNQPQHF; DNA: TGTGCCAGCAGCTTAGGGGGGCCCAATCAGCCCCAGCATTTT
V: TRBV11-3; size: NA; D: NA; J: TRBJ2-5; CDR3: CASSQHRQETQYF; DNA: TGTGCCAGCAGTCAACACAGGCAAGAGACCCAGTACTTC
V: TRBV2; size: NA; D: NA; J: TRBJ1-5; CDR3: CASSGRQGYQPQHF; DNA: TGTGCCAGCAGTGGAAGGCAGGGGTATCAGCCCCAGCATTTT
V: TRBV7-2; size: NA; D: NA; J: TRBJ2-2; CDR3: CASSLEAGRRELFF; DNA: TGTGCCAGCAGCTTAGAGGCGGGACGGAGGGAGCTGTTTTTT
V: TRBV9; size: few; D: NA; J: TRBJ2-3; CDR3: CASSVTGTRGDTQYF; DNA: TGTGCCAGCAGCGTTACCGGGACACGGGGCGATACGCAGTATTTT
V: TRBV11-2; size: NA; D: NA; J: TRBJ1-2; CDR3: CASSLTGVYGYTF; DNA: TGTGCCAGCAGCTTGACGGGAGTGTATGGCTACACCTTC
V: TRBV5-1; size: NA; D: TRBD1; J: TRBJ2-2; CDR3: CASSLSGTGNTGELFF; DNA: TGCGCCAGCAGCCTCTCCGGGACAGGGAACACCGGGGAGCTGTTTTTT
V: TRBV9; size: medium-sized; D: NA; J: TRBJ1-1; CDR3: CASSVVSGTEAFF; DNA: TGTGCCAGCAGCGTAGTGTCGGGAACTGAAGCTTTCTTT
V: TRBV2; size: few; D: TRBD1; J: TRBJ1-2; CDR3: CASRDRDGYGYTF; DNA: TGTGCCAGCAGGGACAGGGACGGTTATGGCTACACCTTC
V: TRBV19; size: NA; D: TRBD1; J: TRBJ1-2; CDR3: CASLSVGQGARGYTF; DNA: TGTGCCAGCCTCTCCGTAGGACAGGGGGCGAGGGGCTACACCTTC
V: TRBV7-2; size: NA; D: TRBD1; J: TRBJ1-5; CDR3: CASSPRGGNQPQHF; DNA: TGTGCCAGCAGCCCCAGGGGGGGCAATCAGCCCCAGCATTTT
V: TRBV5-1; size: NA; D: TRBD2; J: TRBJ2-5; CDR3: CASSSRLAGVTQETQYF; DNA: TGCGCCAGCAGCTCAAGACTAGCGGGGGTGACACAAGAGACCCAGTACTTC
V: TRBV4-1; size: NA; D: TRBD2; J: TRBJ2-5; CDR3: CASSRNAAGGGETQYF; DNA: TGCGCCAGCAGCCGTAATGCAGCGGGGGGGGGTGAGACCCAGTACTTC
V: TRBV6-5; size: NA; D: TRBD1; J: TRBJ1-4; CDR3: CASSYKGAGEEKLFF; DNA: TGTGCCAGCAGTTACAAGGGGGCAGGCGAGGAAAAACTGTTTTTT
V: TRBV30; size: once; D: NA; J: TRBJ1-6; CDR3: CAWSVTDNSPLHF; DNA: TGTGCCTGGAGTGTGACAGATAATTCACCCCTCCACTTT
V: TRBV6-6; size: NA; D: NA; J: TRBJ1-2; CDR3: CASSYIGQPSDGYTF; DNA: TGTGCCAGCAGTTATATAGGACAGCCGAGCGATGGCTACACCTTC
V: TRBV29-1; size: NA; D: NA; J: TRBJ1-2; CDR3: CSVGRQSNYGYTF; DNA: TGCAGCGTTGGTAGACAGAGTAACTATGGCTACACCTTC
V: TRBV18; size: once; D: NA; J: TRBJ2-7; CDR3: CASSPGAQHGDEQYF; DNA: TGTGCCAGCTCACCAGGAGCGCAGCATGGTGACGAGCAGTACTTC
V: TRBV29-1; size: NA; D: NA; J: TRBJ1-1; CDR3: CSVSWGDTEAFF; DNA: TGCAGCGTCTCTTGGGGGGACACTGAAGCTTTCTTT
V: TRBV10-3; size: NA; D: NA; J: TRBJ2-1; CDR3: CAISGAGNYNEQFF; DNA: TGTGCCATCAGCGGGGCGGGAAACTACAATGAGCAGTTCTTC
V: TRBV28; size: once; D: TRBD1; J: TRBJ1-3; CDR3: CASSFPGQGKGDGNTIYF; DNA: TGTGCCAGCAGTTTTCCGGGACAGGGCAAAGGAGATGGAAACACCATATATTTT
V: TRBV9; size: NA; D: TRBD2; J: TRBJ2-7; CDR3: CASSDGPGLAYEQYF; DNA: TGTGCCAGCAGCGACGGCCCGGGACTAGCCTACGAGCAGTACTTC
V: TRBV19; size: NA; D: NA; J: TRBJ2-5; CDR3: CASSQQGGQETQYF; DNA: TGTGCCAGTAGCCAACAGGGGGGGCAAGAGACCCAGTACTTC
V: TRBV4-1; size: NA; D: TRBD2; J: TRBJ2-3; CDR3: CASSQWSSGGFRGTDTQYF; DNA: TGCGCCAGCAGCCAATGGTCCAGCGGGGGGTTCCGCGGCACAGATACGCAGTATTTT
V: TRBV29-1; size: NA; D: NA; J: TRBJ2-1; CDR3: CSVAGSSGNEQFF; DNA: TGCAGCGTGGCCGGGAGCTCGGGCAATGAGCAGTTCTTC
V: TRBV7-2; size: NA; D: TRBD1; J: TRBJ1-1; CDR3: CASSVDRGLWNTEAFF; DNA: TGTGCCAGCAGCGTGGACAGGGGGCTGTGGAACACTGAAGCTTTCTTT
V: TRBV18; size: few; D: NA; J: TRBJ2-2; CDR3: CASSPDTGELFF; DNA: TGTGCCAGCTCACCCGACACCGGGGAGCTGTTTTTT
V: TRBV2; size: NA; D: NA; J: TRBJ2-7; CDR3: CASSQTDRREQYF; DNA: TGTGCCAGCAGTCAAACTGACAGGCGCGAGCAGTACTTC
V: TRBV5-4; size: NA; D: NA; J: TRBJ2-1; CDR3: CASSLTRGAYNEQFF; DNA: TGTGCCAGCAGCCTGACAAGGGGTGCCTACAATGAGCAGTTCTTC
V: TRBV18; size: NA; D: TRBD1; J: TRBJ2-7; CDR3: CASSPEADRGREQYF; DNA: TGTGCCAGCTCACCGGAGGCCGACAGGGGGCGCGAGCAGTACTTC
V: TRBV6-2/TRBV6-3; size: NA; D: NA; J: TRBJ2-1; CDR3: CASSSRTNPHNEQFF; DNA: TGTGCCAGCAGTTCCAGGACTAACCCCCACAATGAGCAGTTCTTC
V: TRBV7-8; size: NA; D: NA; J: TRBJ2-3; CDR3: CASSLPGADTQYF; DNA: TGTGCCAGCAGCTTACCGGGGGCAGATACGCAGTATTTT
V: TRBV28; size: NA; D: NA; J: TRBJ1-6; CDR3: CASNDPRGQAPNSPLHF; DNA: TGTGCCAGCAACGACCCACGAGGGCAGGCACCCAATTCACCCCTCCACTTT
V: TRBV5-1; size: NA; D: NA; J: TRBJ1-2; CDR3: CASSLFAEVNYGYTF; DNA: TGCGCCAGCAGCTTGTTTGCGGAGGTTAACTATGGCTACACCTTC
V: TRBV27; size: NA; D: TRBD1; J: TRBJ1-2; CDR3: CASSFRDSYGYTF; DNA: TGTGCCAGCAGTTTTAGGGACAGCTATGGCTACACCTTC
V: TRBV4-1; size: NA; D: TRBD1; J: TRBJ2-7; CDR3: CASSQTPGQVSYEQYF; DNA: TGCGCCAGCAGCCAAACACCGGGACAGGTGTCCTACGAGCAGTACTTC
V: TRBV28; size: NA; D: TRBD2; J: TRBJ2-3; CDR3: CASRSGLAGSTQYF; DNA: TGTGCCAGCAGATCGGGACTAGCGGGTTCTACGCAGTATTTT
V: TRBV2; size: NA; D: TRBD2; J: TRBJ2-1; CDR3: CASSDAGGPYNEQFF; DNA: TGTGCCAGCAGTGACGCGGGGGGGCCCTACAATGAGCAGTTCTTC
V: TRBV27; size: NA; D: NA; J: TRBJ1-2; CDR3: CATRGRADYGYTF; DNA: TGTGCCACCAGGGGCAGGGCGGACTATGGCTACACCTTC
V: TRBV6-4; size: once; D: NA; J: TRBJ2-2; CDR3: CASSDNSRGELFF; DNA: TGTGCCAGCAGTGACAACTCTAGGGGGGAGCTGTTTTTT
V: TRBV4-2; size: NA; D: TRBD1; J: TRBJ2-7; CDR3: CASSQLQGTAQGDSYEQYF; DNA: TGTGCCAGCAGCCAACTCCAAGGCACAGCGCAGGGGGACTCCTACGAGCAGTACTTC
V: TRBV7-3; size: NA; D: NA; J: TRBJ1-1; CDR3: CASSFQRANTEAFF; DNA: TGTGCCAGCAGCTTTCAGCGTGCGAACACTGAAGCTTTCTTT
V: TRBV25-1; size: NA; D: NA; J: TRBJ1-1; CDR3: CASSAPERSTEAFF; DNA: TGTGCCAGCAGTGCCCCAGAAAGAAGCACTGAAGCTTTCTTT